This paragraph reports one TCR beta chain. Its antigen remains unidentified. This record comes from a study of T cell repertoires in cytomegalovirus infection. In TCRdb, the reads were re-called with MiXCR into one record per CDR3 protein. The sample has about 89,000 distinct CDR3 sequences, around 32% seen once. V lost 5 bases, J lost 3 bases, and 3 bases stayed unmatched. Germline-derived CDR1 and CDR2 are MNHEY and SMNVEV (reference sequence). The CDR3 runs 13 residues. The sequence came from a human donor in good health (CMV status not recorded). Some clones in this sample may be carry-over from other donors' samples. The material sequenced was CD8+ T cells from cultured PBMCs, taken from culture after CMV antigen stimulation. The chain carries TRBV27 and TRBJ2-7; 8 bases are a match to TRBD2. The CDR3: CASSTGLGYEQYF. The CDR3 bases are TGTGCCAGCAGTACGGGACTAGGCTACGAGCAGTACTTC.